The 15 T cell receptor beta chains below come from one sample, sequenced in a study of spatial heterogeneity in lung cancer. MiXCR, applied by TCRdb to the 5' RACE reads, yields one record per CDR3 protein. Of 12,000 or so distinct CDR3 sequences in the sample, roughly an eighth are singletons; the top ten hold approximately 2.4%. Time point indicated: sample taken at primary tumor resection. The input material, whole RNA from tumor, nontumor lung or frozen PBMC, was sequenced unsorted. The source material was PBMCs, sampled at surgery. Every receptor here comes from a female donor with early-stage non-small cell lung cancer.

There are many counts of this clonotype. The V gene is TRBV7-2, the J gene TRBJ1-2; D might be TRBD1 (5 bases). Germline CDR1 SGHTA, CDR2 FQGNSA. CDR3 length: 12 amino acids. V lost 5 bases and J lost 5, with 9 bases in between. CDR3 residues: CASSAQGYGYTF. CDR3 nucleotides: TGTGCCAGCAGCGCCCAGGGATATGGCTACACCTTC.

This clonotype is labeled as medium-sized. The rearrangement links TRBV28 to TRBJ1-1, with a tentative D call TRBD1 (6 bases). The CDR3 spans 15 residues. The germline V and J ends were trimmed by 8 bases and 1 base, with 17 bases remaining between them. The germline CDR1 and CDR2 sequences are MDHEN and SYDVKM. The CDR3 reads CASGPPGVQNTEAFF. CDR3 nucleotides: TGTGCCAGCGGCCCTCCAGGGGTTCAGAACACTGAAGCTTTCTTT. The variable domain in full, completed from reference TRBV28 and TRBJ1-1, reads DVKVTQSSRYLVKRTGEKVFLECVQDMDHENMFWYRQDPGLGLRLIYFSYDVKMKEKGDIPEGYSVSREKKERFSLILESASTNQTSMYLCASGPPGVQNTEAFFGQGTRLTVV.

This clonotype is classed as medium-sized. The rearrangement links TRBV7-9 to TRBJ1-2; TRBD1 matches at 7 bases. The V gene end was trimmed by 8 bases and the J gene end by 1 base; junction bases not matched to a gene: 4. CDR3 length equals 13 residues. Germline V lookup: CDR1 SEHNR, CDR2 FQNEAQ (reference sequence). The DNA of the CDR3 is TGTGCCAGCCACCGGGACAGTAACTATGGCTACACCTTC. Residues: CASHRDSNYGYTF.

Ten or more counts support this clonotype. J is TRBJ2-3 and V is TRBV6-2 or TRBV6-3; no clear D. The germline V gene has CDR1 MNHEY and CDR2 SVGEGT. This CDR3 is 13 amino acids long. The ends were cut back, 2 bases at V and 2 bases at J, with 5 bases in the middle. The DNA of the CDR3 is TGTGCCAGCAGTTACCCCGCCACAGATACGCAGTATTTT. Its protein product is CASSYPATDTQYF.

At least ten counts were recorded for this clonotype. The genes are TRBV20-1 and TRBJ2-3; D perhaps matches TRBD2 (7 bases). The V end was cut by 6 bases, the J end by 2 bases, with 18 bases between. CDR3 length equals 15 residues. CDR1 is DFQATT and CDR2 is SNEGSKA in the germline V gene (reference sequence). The CDR3 protein is CSAPKGGQLTDTQYF. CDR3 DNA sequence: TGCAGTGCACCTAAGGGGGGGCAGCTCACAGATACGCAGTATTTT.

This clonotype is labeled as medium-sized. CDR3 residues: CSVERAPQETQYF. The CDR3 DNA is TGCAGCGTTGAAAGGGCACCCCAAGAGACCCAGTACTTC. The rearrangement joins TRBV29-1 to TRBJ2-5; no clear D. The CDR3 has 13 amino acids. CDR1 is SQVTM, CDR2 ANQGSEA, per germline. Trimming left V 2 bases short and J 1 base short, with 8 bases between.

J is TRBJ1-1 and V is TRBV12-3 or TRBV12-4, with 7 nucleotides matching TRBD1. The CDR3 is made up of 14 amino acids. Unmatched junction bases numbered 8, after V lost 7 bases and J lost 3 bases. CDR3 coding DNA: TGTGCCAGCAACGAACAGGGGTCGTACACTGAAGCTTTCTTT. Protein: CASNEQGSYTEAFF.

This clonotype has ten or more counts. The chain is built from TRBV5-1 and TRBJ2-3, with TRBD1 matching over 8 bases. Per the germline V gene, CDR1 is SGHRS and CDR2 is YFSETQ. The J segment lost 2 bases and the V segment lost 3 bases, leaving 5 bases of the junction unmatched. The CDR3 has 15 amino acids. CDR3 residues: CASSSTGVYTDTQYF. CDR3 bases: TGCGCCAGCAGCTCGACAGGGGTTTACACAGATACGCAGTATTTT.

In this sample, this clonotype is medium-sized (0.01 to 0.1%). Here the CDR3 reads CSVGRNSYEQYF. As DNA, the CDR3 is TGCAGCGTCGGCAGAAACTCCTACGAGCAGTACTTC. The chain employs TRBV29-1 and TRBJ2-7, with D unresolved. The ends were cut back, 6 bases at V and 0 bases at J, with 9 bases in the middle. The CDR3 has 12 residues. The V gene's germline CDR1 is SQVTM and CDR2 ANQGSEA.

In regard to this clonotype: This could be a read error, since a much larger clone is one nucleotide away. The CDR3 ends on some other residue instead of the conserved phenylalanine or tryptophan, so this is likely a read error. This sequence joins TRBV11-2 and TRBJ1-3; a weak D match, TRBD1 (5 bases). Germline lookup yields CDR1 SGHAT and CDR2 FQNNGV. Trimming shortened V by 1 base and J by 0 bases, and 7 bases separated the two germline ends. This CDR3 region has 15 residues. In nucleotides, the CDR3 is TGTGCCAGCAGCTTAGTGGGACCCTCTGGAAACACCATATATCTT. Encoded protein: CASSLVGPSGNTIYL.

This clonotype was counted between two and nine times. The chain recombines TRBV2 with TRBJ1-5; D may be TRBD1 (6 bases). The CDR3 covers 15 residues. CDR1 and CDR2 from the germline V gene are SNHLY and FYNNEI. Trimming pared 6 bases from V and 0 bases from J, leaving 12 bases between. The CDR3 region is CASSAGTTSNQPQHF. The CDR3 DNA sequence: TGTGCCAGCAGCGCCGGGACAACTAGCAATCAGCCCCAGCATTTT.

By share, this clonotype counts as medium-sized. The chain links TRBV6-2 or TRBV6-3 to TRBJ2-3, with D perhaps TRBD1 or TRBD2 (5 bases each). Germline V gene data show CDR1 as MNHEY and CDR2 as SVGEGT. The CDR3 contains 13 residues. V lost 8 bases, J lost 0 bases, and 9 bases lay in between. CDR3: CASHRDSTDTQYF. The CDR3 DNA sequence: TGTGCCAGCCACCGGGACAGCACAGATACGCAGTATTTT.

This clonotype was counted ten times or more. The chain has TRBV29-1 and TRBJ2-5; D is uncertain. Trimming removed 6 bases at V and 5 bases at J, with 13 bases between. The CDR3 has 12 residues. CDR1 is SQVTM, CDR2 ANQGSEA, per germline. DNA for the CDR3: TGCAGCGTCTACACCGGCTGGGAGACCCAGTACTTC. Its translation is CSVYTGWETQYF.

This CDR3 is CSVRPGTRGTQYF. CDR3 bases: TGCAGCGTGAGACCCGGGACTAGAGGGACCCAGTACTTC. V usage is TRBV29-1 and J usage is TRBJ2-5; TRBD2 matches at 8 bases. V gave up 6 bases and J gave up 7 bases; unmatched junction bases: 10. The CDR3 consists of 13 residues. Per the germline V gene, CDR1 is SQVTM and CDR2 is ANQGSEA.

This clonotype was observed at least ten times. V usage is TRBV29-1 and J usage is TRBJ2-7, with 8 nucleotides matching TRBD1. This CDR3 region has 14 residues. The germline CDR1 and CDR2 sequences are SQVTM and ANQGSEA. V trimming: 3 bases; J trimming: 7 bases; junction bases outside the gene matches: 11. The CDR3 protein is CSVEYRQGAGEQYF. The CDR3 nucleotides are TGCAGCGTTGAGTATCGTCAGGGGGCGGGAGAGCAGTACTTC.